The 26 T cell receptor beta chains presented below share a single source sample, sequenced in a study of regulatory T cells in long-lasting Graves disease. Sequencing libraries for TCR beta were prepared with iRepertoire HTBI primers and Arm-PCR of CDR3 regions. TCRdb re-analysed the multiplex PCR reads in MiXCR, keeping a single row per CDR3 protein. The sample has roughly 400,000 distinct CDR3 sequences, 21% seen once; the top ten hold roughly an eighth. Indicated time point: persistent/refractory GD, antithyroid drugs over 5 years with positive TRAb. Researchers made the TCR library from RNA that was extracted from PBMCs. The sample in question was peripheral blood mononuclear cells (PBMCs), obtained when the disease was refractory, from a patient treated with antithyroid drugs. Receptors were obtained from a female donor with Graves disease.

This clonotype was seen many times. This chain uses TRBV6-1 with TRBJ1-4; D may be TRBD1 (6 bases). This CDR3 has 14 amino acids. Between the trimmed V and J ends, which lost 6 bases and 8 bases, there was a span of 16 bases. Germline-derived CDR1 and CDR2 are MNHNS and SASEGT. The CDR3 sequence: CASRAGTPGEKLFF. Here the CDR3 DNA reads TGTGCCAGCAGAGCCGGGACACCCGGCGAAAAACTGTTTTTT.

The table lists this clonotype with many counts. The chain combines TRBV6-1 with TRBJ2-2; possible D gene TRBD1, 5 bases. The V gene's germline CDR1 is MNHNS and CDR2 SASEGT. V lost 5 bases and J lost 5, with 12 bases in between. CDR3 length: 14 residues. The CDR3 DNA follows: TGTGCCAGCAGTAAGACAGCTAGTACCGGGGAGCTGTTTTTT. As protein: CASSKTASTGELFF.

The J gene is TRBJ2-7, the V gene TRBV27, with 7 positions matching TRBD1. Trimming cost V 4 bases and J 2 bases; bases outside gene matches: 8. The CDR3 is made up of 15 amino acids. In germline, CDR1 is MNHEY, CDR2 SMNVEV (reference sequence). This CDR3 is CASSSNPGGAYEQYF. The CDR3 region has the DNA TGTGCCAGCAGTTCCAATCCAGGGGGAGCCTACGAGCAGTACTTC.

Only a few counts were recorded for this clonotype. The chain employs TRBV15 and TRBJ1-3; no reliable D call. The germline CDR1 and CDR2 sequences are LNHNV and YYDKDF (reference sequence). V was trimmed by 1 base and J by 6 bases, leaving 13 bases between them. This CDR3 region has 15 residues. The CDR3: CATSRGASNKNTIYF. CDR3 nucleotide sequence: TGTGCCACCAGCAGAGGGGCCAGTAACAAAAACACCATATATTTT.

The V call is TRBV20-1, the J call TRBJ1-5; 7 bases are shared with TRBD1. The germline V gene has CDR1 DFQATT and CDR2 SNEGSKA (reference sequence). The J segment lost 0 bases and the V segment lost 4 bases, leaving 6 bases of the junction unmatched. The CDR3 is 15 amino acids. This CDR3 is CSAKQGPNSNQPQHF. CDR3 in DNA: TGCAGTGCTAAACAGGGGCCGAATAGCAATCAGCCCCAGCATTTT.

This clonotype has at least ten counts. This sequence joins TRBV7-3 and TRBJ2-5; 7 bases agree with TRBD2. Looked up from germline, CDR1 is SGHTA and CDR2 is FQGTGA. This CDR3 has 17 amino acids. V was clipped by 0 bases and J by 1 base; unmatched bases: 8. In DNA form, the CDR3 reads TGTGCCAGCAGCTTAACGGCCAGCGGGGAGATCCAAGAGACCCAGTACTTC. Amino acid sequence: CASSLTASGEIQETQYF.

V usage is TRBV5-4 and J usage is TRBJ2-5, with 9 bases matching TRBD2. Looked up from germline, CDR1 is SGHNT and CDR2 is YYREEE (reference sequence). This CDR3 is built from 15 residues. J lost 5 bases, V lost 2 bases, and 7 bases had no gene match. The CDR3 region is CASSFSGRGQETQYF. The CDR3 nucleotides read TGTGCCAGCAGCTTTAGCGGGAGAGGTCAGGAGACCCAGTACTTC.

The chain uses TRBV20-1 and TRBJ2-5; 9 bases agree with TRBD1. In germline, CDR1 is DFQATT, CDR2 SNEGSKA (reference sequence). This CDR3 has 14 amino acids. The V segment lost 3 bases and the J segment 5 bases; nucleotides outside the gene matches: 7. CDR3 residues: CSASRGTGYETQYF. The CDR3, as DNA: TGCAGTGCTAGTCGAGGGACAGGGTACGAGACCCAGTACTTC.

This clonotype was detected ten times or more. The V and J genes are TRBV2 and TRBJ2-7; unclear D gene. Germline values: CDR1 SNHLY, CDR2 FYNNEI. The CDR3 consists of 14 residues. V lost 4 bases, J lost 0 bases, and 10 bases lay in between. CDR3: CASSATRSSYEQYF. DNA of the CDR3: TGTGCCAGCAGTGCGACAAGAAGCTCCTACGAGCAGTACTTC.

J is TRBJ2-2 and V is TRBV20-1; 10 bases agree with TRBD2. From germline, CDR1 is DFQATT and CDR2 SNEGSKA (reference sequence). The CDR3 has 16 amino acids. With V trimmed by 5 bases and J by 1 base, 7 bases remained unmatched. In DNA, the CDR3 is TGCAGTGCTGGATCACGGACTAGCGGGAACACCGGGGAGCTGTTTTTT. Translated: CSAGSRTSGNTGELFF.

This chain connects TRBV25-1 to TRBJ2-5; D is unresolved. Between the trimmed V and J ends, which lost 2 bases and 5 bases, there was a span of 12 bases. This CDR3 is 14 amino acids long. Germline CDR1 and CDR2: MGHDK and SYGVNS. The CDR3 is CASSEIGQRETQYF. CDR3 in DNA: TGTGCCAGCAGTGAAATAGGGCAGAGGGAGACCCAGTACTTC.

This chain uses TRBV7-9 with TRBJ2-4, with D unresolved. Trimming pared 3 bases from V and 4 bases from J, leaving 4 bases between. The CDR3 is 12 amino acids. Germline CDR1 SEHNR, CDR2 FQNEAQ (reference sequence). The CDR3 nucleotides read TGTGCCAGCAGCTTGGGGAAAAACATTCAGTACTTC. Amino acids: CASSLGKNIQYF. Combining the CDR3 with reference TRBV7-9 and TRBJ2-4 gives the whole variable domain DTGVSQNPRHKITKRGQNVTFRCDPISEHNRLYWYRQTLGQGPEFLTYFQNEAQLEKSRLLSDRFSAERPKGSFSTLEIQRTEQGDSAMYLCASSLGKNIQYFGAGTRLSVL.

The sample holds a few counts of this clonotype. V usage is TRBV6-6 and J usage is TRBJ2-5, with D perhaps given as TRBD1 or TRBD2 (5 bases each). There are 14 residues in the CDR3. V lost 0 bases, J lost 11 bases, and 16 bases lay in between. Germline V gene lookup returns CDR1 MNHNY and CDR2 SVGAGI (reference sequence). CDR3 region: CASSYSGLQGAQYF. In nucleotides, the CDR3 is TGTGCCAGCAGTTACTCGGGATTGCAGGGAGCGCAGTACTTC.

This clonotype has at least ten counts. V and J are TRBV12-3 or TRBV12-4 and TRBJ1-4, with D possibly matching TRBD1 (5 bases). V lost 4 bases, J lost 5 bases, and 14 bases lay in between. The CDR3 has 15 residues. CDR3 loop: CASSWGPLWNEKLFF. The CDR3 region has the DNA TGTGCCAGCAGTTGGGGACCGCTATGGAATGAAAAACTGTTTTTT.

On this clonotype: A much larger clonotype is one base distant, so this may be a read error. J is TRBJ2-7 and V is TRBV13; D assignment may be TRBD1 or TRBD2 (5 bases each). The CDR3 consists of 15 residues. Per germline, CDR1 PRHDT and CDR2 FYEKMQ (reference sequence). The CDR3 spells CASSVLPGRGSEQYF. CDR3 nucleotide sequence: TGCGCCAGCAGCGTTCTACCGGGACGGGGAAGCGAGCAGTACTTC. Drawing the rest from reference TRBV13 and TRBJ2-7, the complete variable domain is AAGVIQSPRHLIKEKRETATLKCYPIPRHDTVYWYQQGPGQDPQFLISFYEKMQSDKGSIPDRFSAQQFSDYHSELNMSSLELGDSALYFCASSVLPGRGSEQYFGPGTRLTVT.

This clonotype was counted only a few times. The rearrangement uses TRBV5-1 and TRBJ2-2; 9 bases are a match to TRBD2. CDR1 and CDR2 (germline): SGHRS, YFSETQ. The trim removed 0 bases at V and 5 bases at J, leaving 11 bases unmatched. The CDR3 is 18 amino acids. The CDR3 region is CASSLEGSGSLWTGELFF. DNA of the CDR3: TGCGCCAGCAGCTTGGAAGGTAGCGGGAGCTTGTGGACCGGGGAGCTGTTTTTT.

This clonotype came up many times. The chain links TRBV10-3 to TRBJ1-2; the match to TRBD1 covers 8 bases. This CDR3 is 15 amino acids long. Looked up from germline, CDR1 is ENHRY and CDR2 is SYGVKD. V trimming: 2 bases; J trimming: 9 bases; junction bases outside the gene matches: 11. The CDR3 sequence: CAISEGPRTGRSYTF. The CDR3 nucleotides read TGTGCCATCAGTGAGGGACCACGGACAGGGAGGAGCTACACCTTC.

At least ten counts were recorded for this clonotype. This CDR3 reads CASWDRKETQYF. The CDR3 coding sequence is TGTGCCAGCTGGGACAGAAAAGAGACCCAGTACTTC. This sequence joins TRBV2 and TRBJ2-5; 7 bases map to TRBD1. Germline V gene lookup returns CDR1 SNHLY and CDR2 FYNNEI. The trim removed 8 bases at V and 3 bases at J, leaving 3 bases unmatched. The CDR3 is 12 residues long.

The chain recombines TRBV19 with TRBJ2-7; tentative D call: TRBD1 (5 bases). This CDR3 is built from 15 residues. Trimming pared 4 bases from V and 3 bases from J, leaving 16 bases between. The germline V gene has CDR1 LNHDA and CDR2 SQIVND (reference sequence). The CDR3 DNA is TGTGCCAGTAGTACCACACAGGTTCCTGGCTACGAGCAGTACTTC. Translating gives CASSTTQVPGYEQYF.

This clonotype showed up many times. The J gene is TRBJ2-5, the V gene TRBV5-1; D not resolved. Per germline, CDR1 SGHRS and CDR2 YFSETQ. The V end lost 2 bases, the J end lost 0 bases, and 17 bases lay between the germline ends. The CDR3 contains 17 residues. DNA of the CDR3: TGCGCCAGCAGCTTTAACGACATCCAAACCCACCAAGAGACCCAGTACTTC. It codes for CASSFNDIQTHQETQYF.

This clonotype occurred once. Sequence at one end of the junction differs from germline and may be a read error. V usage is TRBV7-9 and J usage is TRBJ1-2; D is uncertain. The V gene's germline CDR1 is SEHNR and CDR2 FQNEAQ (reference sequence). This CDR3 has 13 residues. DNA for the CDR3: TGTGCCGGCAGCTCCAGTCCGGGAAATGGCTACACCTTC. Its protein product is CAGSSSPGNGYTF.

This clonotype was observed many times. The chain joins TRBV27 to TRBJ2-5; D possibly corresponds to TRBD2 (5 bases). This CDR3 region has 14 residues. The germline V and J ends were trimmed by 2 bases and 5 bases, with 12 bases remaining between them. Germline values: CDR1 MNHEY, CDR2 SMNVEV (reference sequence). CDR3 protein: CASSLQGRGETQYF. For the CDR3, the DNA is TGTGCCAGCAGTTTACAAGGCCGCGGGGAGACCCAGTACTTC.

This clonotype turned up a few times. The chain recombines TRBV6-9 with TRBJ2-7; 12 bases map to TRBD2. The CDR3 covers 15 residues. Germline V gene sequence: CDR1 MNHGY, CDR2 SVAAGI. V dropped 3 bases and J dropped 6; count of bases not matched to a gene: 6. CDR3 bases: TGTGCCAGCAGTTACTCTAGCGGGAGGGCCCGCGAGCAGTACTTC. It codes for CASSYSSGRAREQYF.

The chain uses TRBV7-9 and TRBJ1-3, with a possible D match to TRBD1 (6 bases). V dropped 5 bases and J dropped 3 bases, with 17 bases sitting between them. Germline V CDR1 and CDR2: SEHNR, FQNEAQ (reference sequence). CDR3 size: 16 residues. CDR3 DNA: TGTGCCAGCAGCGTAGGGCTACAGGGACGTGGAAACACCATATATTTT. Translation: CASSVGLQGRGNTIYF.

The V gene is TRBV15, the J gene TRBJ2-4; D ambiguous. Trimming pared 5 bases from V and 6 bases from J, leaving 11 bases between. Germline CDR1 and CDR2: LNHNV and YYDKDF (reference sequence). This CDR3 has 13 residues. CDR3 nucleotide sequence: TGTGCCACCAGCTTAGGATGGGGAAACATTCAGTACTTC. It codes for CATSLGWGNIQYF.

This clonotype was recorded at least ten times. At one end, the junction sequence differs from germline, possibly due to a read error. The CDR3 DNA is TGTGCCAGCAGCTTAGGAGTATCCTACGAGCAGTACTTC. It yields the protein CASSLGVSYEQYF. The V call is TRBV12-3 or TRBV12-4, the J call TRBJ2-7; no reliable D call. There are 13 residues in the CDR3.